The 13 T cell receptor beta chains given below trace back to one sample, sequenced in a study of Ad26.COV2.S vaccination and SARS-CoV-2 variants. Treatment: roughly 19 received Ad26.COV2.S at low or high dose, single or two shots; roughly 5 received placebo; per-sample allocation not given. Samples were taken on day 63 after the first vaccine or placebo injection. Method: immunoSEQ multiplex PCR; TCRdb's copy keeps in-frame clones and lacks some. The table shows approximately 350,000 clones, with about 83% occurring only once. This sample comprised peripheral blood, obtained in a trial of Ad26.COV2.S vaccine versus placebo. The receptors come from a person between 18 and 59 years old who received the Ad26.COV2.S COVID-19 vaccine or a placebo.

This chain connects TRBV15 to TRBJ1-1; tentative D call: TRBD1 (5 bases). This CDR3 comprises 14 residues. The V gene lost 4 bases and the J gene lost 4 bases, with 13 bases spanning the gap. CDR1 is LNHNV and CDR2 is YYDKDF in the germline V gene (reference sequence). CDR3 loop: CATSNLYRGTEAFF. For the CDR3, the DNA is TGTGCCACCAGCAACCTTTATAGGGGCACTGAAGCTTTCTTT.

This chain links TRBV19 with TRBJ1-5; 7 bases fit TRBD1. In germline, CDR1 is LNHDA, CDR2 SQIVND (reference sequence). V lost 5 bases to trimming and J lost 4 bases; unmatched junction nucleotides: 2. This CDR3 is 13 amino acids long. CDR3 in amino acids: CASSGQVNQPQHF. CDR3 coding DNA: TGTGCCAGTAGTGGACAGGTTAATCAGCCCCAGCATTTT.

In DNA form, the CDR3 reads TGTGCCACCGCGGCCTCTAGCACAGATACGCAGTATTTT. Translation gives CATAASSTDTQYF. The rearrangement joins TRBV24-1 to TRBJ2-3; no definite D call. The CDR3 consists of 13 residues. The germline V gene has CDR1 KGHDR and CDR2 SFDVKD. V lost 9 bases and J 0 bases, leaving 9 bases between the germline ends.

J is TRBJ2-5 and V is TRBV7-6; unclear D gene. V was cut by 2 bases and J by 2 bases, with 6 bases left in between. The CDR3 extends over 13 amino acids. Germline lookup yields CDR1 SGHVS and CDR2 FNYEAQ. The CDR3 is CASSLNLQETQYF. The CDR3 nucleotides are TGTGCCAGCAGCTTAAACCTGCAAGAGACCCAGTACTTC.

This clone has only one observation. The rearrangement uses TRBV27 and TRBJ1-2, with no clear D. Germline CDR1 and CDR2: MNHEY and SMNVEV (reference sequence). The CDR3 consists of 14 residues. The ends were cut back, 10 bases at V and 4 bases at J, with 19 bases in the middle. This chain's CDR3 is CATTQNRHSYGYTF. CDR3 bases: TGTGCCACCACACAAAATCGCCACAGCTATGGCTACACCTTC.

This chain links TRBV2 with TRBJ1-2, with D unclear. V was trimmed by 8 bases and J by 4 bases, leaving 17 bases between them. Germline V gene sequence: CDR1 SNHLY, CDR2 FYNNEI. The CDR3 contains 14 residues. The CDR3 reads CASAAARAVYGYTF. The DNA of the CDR3 is TGTGCCAGCGCCGCAGCCCGGGCAGTCTATGGCTACACCTTC.

The rearrangement uses TRBV7-2 and TRBJ2-5, with D perhaps TRBD2 (7 bases). This CDR3 is built from 13 residues. Germline-derived CDR1 and CDR2 are SGHTA and FQGNSA. V lost 5 bases, J lost 5 bases, and 12 bases lay in between. CDR3 in amino acids: CASSRGGAETQYF. CDR3 DNA: TGTGCCAGCAGCCGAGGGGGGGCGGAGACCCAGTACTTC. Based on the CDR3 plus reference TRBV7-2 and TRBJ2-5, the full variable domain is GAGVSQSPSNKVTEKGKDVELRCDPISGHTALYWYRQSLGQGLEFLIYFQGNSAPDKSGLPSDRFSAERTGGSVSTLTIQRTQQEDSAVYLCASSRGGAETQYFGPGTRLLVL.

The chain uses TRBV19 and TRBJ2-7; 7 bases fit TRBD1. V trimming: 5 bases; J trimming: 2 bases; junction bases outside the gene matches: 12. The CDR3 is 16 amino acids. CDR1 and CDR2 from the germline V gene are LNHDA and SQIVND (reference sequence). The CDR3 protein is CASSSPAWDRTYEQYF. As DNA, the CDR3 is TGTGCCAGTAGTTCACCCGCTTGGGACAGAACCTACGAGCAGTACTTC.

The J gene is TRBJ1-2, the V gene TRBV4-1; TRBD1 agrees at 11 bases. V dropped 1 base and J dropped 3; count of bases not matched to a gene: 1. Germline loops: CDR1 MGHRA, CDR2 YSYEKL. There are 15 residues in the CDR3. The CDR3 sequence: CASSQGDRGDYGYTF. The CDR3 region has the DNA TGCGCCAGCAGCCAAGGGGACAGGGGGGACTATGGCTACACCTTC.

This chain links TRBV28 with TRBJ2-3; 13 bases match TRBD2. J lost 3 bases, V lost 5 bases, and 5 bases had no gene match. Germline V gene data show CDR1 as MDHEN and CDR2 as SYDVKM. The CDR3 spans 16 residues. In DNA, the CDR3 is TGTGCCAGCAGTACTACTAGCGGGGGGGCGACAGATACGCAGTATTTT. The encoded protein is CASSTTSGGATDTQYF.

The chain is built from TRBV5-1 and TRBJ2-2; D possibly corresponds to TRBD2 (5 bases). Deletions cut 4 bases from V and 4 bases from J, with 8 bases between. The CDR3 is 13 residues long. CDR1 is SGHRS, CDR2 YFSETQ, per germline. CDR3 residues: CASSLEVTGELFF. The CDR3 region has the DNA TGCGCCAGCAGCCTGGAGGTCACCGGGGAGCTGTTTTTT.

The chain recombines TRBV11-1 with TRBJ2-7; maybe TRBD1 (6 bases). Trimming left V 5 bases short and J 1 base short, with 18 bases between. Germline CDR1 reads SGHAT; CDR2 reads FQDESV (reference sequence). The CDR3 sequence is 16 residues long. This CDR3 is CASSAKPGHESYEQYF. CDR3 sequence (DNA): TGTGCCAGCAGCGCGAAACCGGGACACGAGTCCTACGAGCAGTACTTC.

The gene calls are TRBV7-9 and TRBJ2-1; no clear D. CDR1 and CDR2 from the germline V gene are SEHNR and FQNEAQ (reference sequence). This CDR3 region has 11 residues. V lost 5 bases to trimming and J lost 7 bases, with 6 bases between them. The CDR3 is CASSPANEQFF. The CDR3 nucleotides read TGTGCCAGCAGCCCCGCAAATGAGCAGTTCTTC.